This paragraph covers one T cell receptor beta chain sequence. The table came from immunoSEQ multiplex PCR; TCRdb's copy has only in-frame clones and leaves some out. The repertoire consists of around 65,000 clones, with around four fifths occurring once and the leading ten covering less than 6.5%. This entry is derived from a study of blood T cell repertoires in COVID-19. Study summary: Specimens from acute and convalescent COVID-19 originated in the United States, Italy and Spain. In each case, the material was cDNA or gDNA derived from T cells, B-cell-depleted T cells, or PBMCs.

V gave up 0 bases and J gave up 4 bases, with 2 bases separating them. CDR1 and CDR2 (germline): SGHRS, YFSETQ. The CDR3 is 12 residues long. J is TRBJ2-1 and V is TRBV5-1; D remains unclear. This TCR came from a man aged 65 to 85 with acute or convalescent COVID-19. Source material: peripheral blood. The CDR3 loop is CASSLVYNEQFF. CDR3 nucleotide sequence: TGCGCCAGCAGCTTGGTATACAATGAGCAGTTCTTC.